Below are 10 T cell receptor beta chains sequenced from a single sample in a study of early T cells in non-severe SARS-CoV-2 infection. MiXCR, applied by TCRdb to the 5' RACE reads, yields one record per CDR3 protein. Among approximately 73,000 distinct CDR3 sequences, roughly 12% were seen once, and the ten largest hold around 1.1%. Material for sequencing was whole blood. These receptor sequences come from an adult who was a healthcare worker with PCR-confirmed SARS-CoV-2 infection or an uninfected control (not recorded which).

This clonotype was detected a few times. This chain connects TRBV7-9 to TRBJ1-2; weak D call: TRBD1 (5 bases). The CDR3 spans 12 residues. V shed 8 bases and J shed 5 bases, with 12 bases lying between them. CDR1 SEHNR and CDR2 FQNEAQ come from the germline V gene (reference sequence). This CDR3 is CASEGYEYGYTF. In nucleotides, the CDR3 is TGTGCCAGCGAGGGGTATGAGTATGGCTACACCTTC.

This clonotype was counted only a few times. The chain combines TRBV6-2 or TRBV6-3 with TRBJ1-1; the D is unclear. Trimming took off 1 base at V and 3 bases at J, with 3 bases between the two ends. The length of the CDR3 is 12 residues. CDR1 and CDR2 (germline): MNHEY, SVGEGT. This CDR3 is CASSYLYTEAFF. The CDR3 DNA follows: TGTGCCAGCAGTTACTTGTACACTGAAGCTTTCTTT.

This clonotype was detected many times. This chain joins TRBV7-9 and TRBJ2-7, with 10 bases that match TRBD1. Germline V gene lookup returns CDR1 SEHNR and CDR2 FQNEAQ (reference sequence). The V gene end was trimmed by 4 bases and the J gene end by 6 bases; junction bases not matched to a gene: 12. The CDR3 covers 16 residues. The CDR3 coding sequence is TGTGCCAGCAGCTCACGAACCGGGACAGGGGATATCGAGCAGTACTTC. Protein: CASSSRTGTGDIEQYF.

This clonotype was picked up a small number of times. The chain employs TRBV21-1 and TRBJ1-5; no check of the table's D call, TRBD1, against the DNA was made. TRBV21-1 is deemed a pseudogene. The CDR3 runs to 17 residues. The CDR3 is CASSKAKGTGFNQPQHF. For the CDR3, the DNA is TGTGCCAGCAGCAAAGCGAAGGGGACAGGGTTCAACCAGCCCCAGCATTTT.

This clonotype turned up a few times. This chain joins TRBV25-1 and TRBJ2-2, with unresolved D. Germline-derived CDR1 and CDR2 are MGHDK and SYGVNS. V was shortened by 3 bases and J by 4 bases, with 9 bases between the two germline ends. The CDR3 sequence is 14 residues long. The CDR3 coding sequence is TGTGCCAGCAGTGATACGGTTGGCACCGGGGAGCTGTTTTTT. Translated: CASSDTVGTGELFF. Full variable domain (outside the CDR3, taken from reference TRBV25-1 and TRBJ2-2): EADIYQTPRYLVIGTGKKITLECSQTMGHDKMYWYQQDPGMELHLIHYSYGVNSTEKGDLSSESTVSRIRTEHFPLTLESARPSHTSQYLCASSDTVGTGELFFGEGSRLTVL.

This clonotype was seen more than once but under ten times. V usage is TRBV28 and J usage is TRBJ1-3; D uncertain. V lost 6 bases to trimming and J lost 0 bases, with 6 bases between them. This CDR3 is built from 13 residues. Germline lookup yields CDR1 MDHEN and CDR2 SYDVKM. This CDR3 reads CASSYYSGNTIYF. CDR3 nucleotides: TGTGCCAGCAGCTATTACTCTGGAAACACCATATATTTT.

This clonotype was picked up a small number of times. The rearrangement joins TRBV30 to TRBJ2-3; D unresolved. CDR1 and CDR2 from the germline V gene are GTSNPN and SVGIG (reference sequence). V was clipped by 0 bases and J by 3 bases, with 10 bases between them. The CDR3 totals 14 residues. The CDR3 nucleotides are TGTGCCTGGAGTGTGGGTGCGAAGACAGATACGCAGTATTTT. Translating it yields CAWSVGAKTDTQYF.

In this sample, this clonotype turned up a few times. The V and J genes are TRBV28 and TRBJ2-5; D is uncertain. The CDR3 totals 11 residues. Trimming left V 8 bases short and J 5 bases short, with 9 bases between. The germline CDR1 and CDR2 sequences are MDHEN and SYDVKM. The CDR3 protein is CASQYTETQYF. The CDR3 DNA is TGTGCCAGCCAATATACGGAGACCCAGTACTTC.

In its sample, this clonotype was seen a few times. The chain links TRBV5-1 to TRBJ1-6, with D perhaps TRBD1 (6 bases). This CDR3 contains 15 residues. The germline V gene encodes CDR1 SGHRS and CDR2 YFSETQ. Trimming shortened V by 1 base and J by 10 bases, and 15 bases separated the two germline ends. CDR3 amino acids: CASSLTGINRSPLHF. CDR3 coding DNA: TGCGCCAGCAGCTTGACAGGGATTAATAGATCACCCCTCCACTTT.

This clonotype was found a few times. The chain uses TRBV7-9 and TRBJ1-6; D gene unclear. CDR1 is SEHNR and CDR2 is FQNEAQ in the germline V gene (reference sequence). This CDR3 spans 16 amino acids. Trimming left V 4 bases short and J 9 bases short, with 19 bases between. CDR3 amino acids: CASSSSRRGSGSPLHF. CDR3 DNA sequence: TGTGCCAGCAGCTCCAGCAGGCGGGGATCTGGTTCACCCCTCCACTTT.